Below, 7 T cell receptor beta chains from the same sample are listed, as sequenced in a study of cytomegalovirus exposure and HLA in healthy donors (dated by TCRdb to 2015 to 2018). Libraries were constructed by the immunoSEQ multiplex PCR assay. A mixture of 60 forward primers for TCR Vbeta segments and 13 reverse primers for TCR Jbeta segments was used in the multiplex PCR. TCRdb holds this immuneACCESS table with in-frame rearrangements only. Some clones are missing; in checked studies, unresolved V genes explain under half, and the rest has no known cause. The sample includes 150,000 to 180,000 clones, with about four fifths observed a single time. About 2.8% of the sample goes to the ten largest clones. The specimen sequenced was PBMCs. These receptors originate from a man aged 18 to 30 in good health and CMV-seronegative.

The chain joins TRBV6-1 to TRBJ1-2; D is undetermined. The length of the CDR3 is 13 residues. V was shortened by 2 bases and J by 0 bases, with 4 bases between the two germline ends. Germline CDR1 and CDR2: MNHNS and SASEGT. CDR3 sequence reads: CASSEHSNYGYTF. The DNA of the CDR3 is TGTGCCAGCAGTGAACACTCTAACTATGGCTACACCTTC.

The genes are TRBV6-1 and TRBJ2-5, with 7 bases that match TRBD1. From germline, CDR1 is MNHNS and CDR2 SASEGT. After removal of 6 bases from V and 1 base from J, the junction contained 5 bases not matched to a gene. The CDR3 runs to 14 residues. CDR3 protein: CASRYRGIQETQYF. For the CDR3, the DNA is TGTGCCAGCAGGTACAGGGGAATCCAAGAGACCCAGTACTTC.

The chain carries TRBV28 and TRBJ1-5, with D possibly matching TRBD1 (5 bases). CDR3 length equals 20 residues. The germline V gene has CDR1 MDHEN and CDR2 SYDVKM. V was trimmed by 11 bases and J by 2 bases, leaving 34 bases between them. CDR3: CASQGAGHTKVLGGNQPQHF. The CDR3 DNA reads as TGTGCCTCTCAAGGGGCAGGACACACCAAGGTTTTAGGTGGCAATCAGCCCCAGCATTTT.

This sequence joins TRBV5-4 and TRBJ1-2, with 10 bases identical to TRBD1. J was trimmed by 6 bases and V by 4 bases; bases with no gene match: 3. Germline V gives CDR1 SGHNT, CDR2 YYREEE (reference sequence). The CDR3 has 13 residues. CDR3 in DNA: TGTGCCAGCAGCACCGGGACAGGGGATGGCTACACCTTC. It encodes CASSTGTGDGYTF. Complete variable domain (other parts from reference TRBV5-4 and TRBJ1-2): ETGVTQSPTHLIKTRGQQVTLRCSSQSGHNTVSWYQQALGQGPQFIFQYYREEENGRGNFPPRFSGLQFPNYSSELNVNALELDDSALYLCASSTGTGDGYTFGSGTRLTVV.

The chain has TRBV18 and TRBJ1-1; 9 nucleotides align to TRBD1. The CDR3 is 14 amino acids. The trim removed 3 bases at V and 10 bases at J, leaving 9 bases unmatched. Germline V gene data show CDR1 as KGHSH and CDR2 as LQKENI. CDR3 sequence reads: CASSPRDRGSGAFF. CDR3 in DNA: TGTGCCAGCTCACCTCGCGACAGGGGGTCGGGAGCTTTCTTT.

This chain joins TRBV4-1 and TRBJ2-2; 11 bases line up with TRBD1. J lost 3 bases, V lost 3 bases, and 3 bases had no gene match. From germline, CDR1 is MGHRA and CDR2 YSYEKL. The CDR3 consists of 16 residues. The CDR3 bases are TGCGCCAGCAGCCACAGGACAGGGGGCTACACCGGGGAGCTGTTTTTT. Translated: CASSHRTGGYTGELFF.

As to this clone: The junction departs from the called germline gene at one end, perhaps through a read error. The chain couples TRBV28 to TRBJ1-5; maybe TRBD1 (6 bases). The CDR3 runs to 16 residues. Germline V gene lookup returns CDR1 MDHEN and CDR2 SYDVKM. The CDR3 region has the DNA TGTGTCAGCAGTTCGGCACAGGGACCTAGCAATCAGCCCCAGCATTTT. It translates to CVSSSAQGPSNQPQHF.